The 14 T cell receptor beta chains given below trace back to one sample, sequenced in a study of blood T cell repertoires in COVID-19. Sequencing used immunoSEQ multiplex PCR; TCRdb keeps in-frame clones, though not all of them. The data show 350,000 or so clones, approximately 89% seen once. Sequencing input: peripheral blood. Receptors were obtained from a woman in her sixties or seventies with COVID-19, enrolled during active disease.

The chain carries TRBV4-1 and TRBJ1-2; possibly TRBD1 for D (6 bases). CDR1 MGHRA and CDR2 YSYEKL come from the germline V gene. V lost 3 bases and J lost 1, with 15 bases in between. The CDR3 is 16 residues long. The CDR3: CASSHRTGSFNYGYTF. As DNA, the CDR3 is TGCGCCAGCAGCCATCGAACAGGGAGTTTTAACTATGGCTACACCTTC.

V and J are TRBV7-3 and TRBJ2-3, with unresolved D. V lost 4 bases and J 3 bases, leaving 11 bases between the germline ends. The CDR3 has 14 amino acids. Germline V gene lookup returns CDR1 SGHTA and CDR2 FQGTGA. Written as DNA, the CDR3 is TGTGCCAGCAGCTCGGAGAGATCAACAGATACGCAGTATTTT. Amino acid sequence: CASSSERSTDTQYF.

This clone was counted a single time. V usage is TRBV27 and J usage is TRBJ2-2; 7 bases match TRBD2. CDR1 and CDR2 (germline): MNHEY, SMNVEV (reference sequence). The CDR3 has 14 amino acids. J was trimmed by 6 bases and V by 7 bases; bases with no gene match: 8. The CDR3, as DNA: TGTGCCAGCACGGGGGGTATTAATCCCGGGGAGCTGTTTTTT. It specifies CASTGGINPGELFF.

On this clone: In the same sample, other DNA sequences code for this CDR3. The gene calls are TRBV7-9 and TRBJ1-3; the D gene is possibly TRBD1 (6 bases). Germline CDR1 reads SEHNR; CDR2 reads FQNEAQ (reference sequence). The CDR3 has 13 residues. V gave up 5 bases and J gave up 4 bases, with 9 bases separating them. CDR3 in DNA: TGTGCCAGCAGCCAAGGACAGGGAAACACCATATATTTT. It is translated as CASSQGQGNTIYF.

This clone was recorded once. The chain carries TRBV6-5 and TRBJ2-5, with 10 bases lining up with TRBD1. There are 15 residues in the CDR3. V gave up 6 bases and J gave up 1 base; unmatched junction bases: 5. From germline, CDR1 is MNHEY and CDR2 SVGAGI. The CDR3 loop reads CASRRGQGSQETQYF. The CDR3, as DNA: TGTGCCAGCAGGAGGGGACAGGGGAGCCAAGAGACCCAGTACTTC.

The chain employs TRBV5-1 and TRBJ2-7; D is perhaps TRBD2 (5 bases). Deletions cut 4 bases from V and 7 bases from J, with 15 bases between. The CDR3 length is 13 residues. The V gene's germline CDR1 is SGHRS and CDR2 YFSETQ. The chain's CDR3 is CASSPGSTGEQYF. The CDR3 DNA follows: TGCGCCAGCAGCCCGGGGTCCACGGGGGAGCAGTACTTC.

This chain joins TRBV7-9 and TRBJ2-1, with 10 positions matching TRBD1. V gave up 5 bases and J gave up 1 base; unmatched junction bases: 5. This CDR3 is 16 amino acids long. Germline V lookup: CDR1 SEHNR, CDR2 FQNEAQ (reference sequence). Here the CDR3 DNA reads TGTGCCAGCAGCCTGGGACAGGGGACATCCTACAATGAGCAGTTCTTC. Its protein product is CASSLGQGTSYNEQFF.

The V call is TRBV4-1, the J call TRBJ2-3; 8 bases map to TRBD2. CDR3 length: 17 amino acids. The J segment lost 4 bases and the V segment lost 6 bases, leaving 15 bases of the junction unmatched. The germline V gene has CDR1 MGHRA and CDR2 YSYEKL. In DNA form, the CDR3 reads TGCGCCAGCAGTCCTGGACTAGCTTTTTCGATAGCAGATACGCAGTATTTT. Translating it yields CASSPGLAFSIADTQYF.

A single count supports this clone. The CDR3 loop reads CASTPMGGDYGYTF. DNA of the CDR3: TGTGCCAGCACCCCTATGGGGGGGGACTATGGCTACACCTTC. The J gene is TRBJ1-2, the V gene TRBV3-1 (or the pseudogene TRBV3-2); D possibly corresponds to TRBD1 (5 bases). This CDR3 has 14 residues. Germline V CDR1 and CDR2: LGHDT, YNNKEL (reference sequence). V was shortened by 7 bases and J by 3 bases, with 15 bases between the two germline ends.

V is TRBV28 and J is TRBJ2-7; 7 bases are a match to TRBD1. The CDR3 extends over 14 amino acids. CDR1 and CDR2 (germline): MDHEN, SYDVKM. The V gene end was trimmed by 8 bases and the J gene end by 0 bases; junction bases not matched to a gene: 7. The DNA of the CDR3 is TGTGCCAGCGGAAGAGGGGGCCCCTCCTACGAGCAGTACTTC. Its translation is CASGRGGPSYEQYF.

The chain is built from TRBV7-9 and TRBJ2-1; TRBD1 agrees at 12 bases. With 5 bases clipped from V and 4 bases from J, the junction kept 3 bases outside the gene matches. There are 15 residues in the CDR3. The germline gives CDR1 SEHNR, CDR2 FQNEAQ (reference sequence). CDR3 in amino acids: CASSGTGGYYNEQFF. CDR3 bases: TGTGCCAGCAGCGGGACAGGGGGCTATTACAATGAGCAGTTCTTC.

This CDR3 reads CAWSVSRTSSYNSPLHF. The CDR3 bases are TGTGCCTGGAGCGTTTCACGCACGAGCTCCTATAATTCACCCCTCCACTTT. This chain uses TRBV30 with TRBJ1-6, with D unclear. CDR1 and CDR2 from the germline V gene are GTSNPN and SVGIG (reference sequence). This CDR3 is 17 amino acids long. V dropped 3 bases and J dropped 0 bases, with 15 bases sitting between them.

J is TRBJ2-3 and V is TRBV19, with TRBD2 identical over 12 bases. This CDR3 spans 16 amino acids. The germline gives CDR1 LNHDA, CDR2 SQIVND (reference sequence). V trimming: 7 bases; J trimming: 3 bases; junction bases outside the gene matches: 8. CDR3 in DNA: TGTGCCAGTAATCTAGCGGGGGGGCTAGGGACAGATACGCAGTATTTT. The encoded protein is CASNLAGGLGTDTQYF. The full variable domain, in which reference TRBV19 and TRBJ2-3 provide the parts outside the CDR3, is DGGITQSPKYLFRKEGQNVTLSCEQNLNHDAMYWYRQDPGQGLRLIYYSQIVNDFQKGDIAEGYSVSREKKESFPLTVTSAQKNPTAFYLCASNLAGGLGTDTQYFGPGTRLTVL.

V usage is TRBV19 and J usage is TRBJ2-7; no clear D gene. The ends were cut back, 10 bases at V and 1 base at J, with 17 bases in the middle. Germline assignment: CDR1 LNHDA and CDR2 SQIVND (reference sequence). CDR3 size: 14 residues. The DNA for the CDR3 is TGTGCCACCCCCGAGACAAGCCTTTCCTACGAGCAGTACTTC. Amino acid sequence: CATPETSLSYEQYF.